The present entry profiles one T cell receptor (beta chain) with its context. Antigen specificity is unknown. V was trimmed by 0 bases and J by 4 bases, leaving 9 bases between them. CDR1 is MNHEY and CDR2 is SVGEGT in the germline V gene. The CDR3 totals 14 residues. This record comes from a study of T cell responses to AZD1222 COVID-19 vaccine. Study results and limitations: Among the donors, most were white British and more were female, and clonal diversity was possibly underestimated. Distributed over spike, vaccine-associated CD4 TCRs predominated at 160-218 and 743-854. Recipients of two AZD1222 doses showed rising Spike-specific TCR breadth and depth.

TCRdb's copy holds only in-frame clones and misses some; the assay was immunoSEQ multiplex PCR. The sample contains about 120,000 clones, about 90% of which appear only once. This chain uses TRBV6-2 or TRBV6-3 with TRBJ1-2; no clear D. This TCR was recovered from an adult in good health. The sequencing used peripheral blood, collected on day 0 of AZD1222 vaccination. The CDR3 bases are TGTGCCAGCAGTTACTCGCCTGTGTTCTATGGCTACACCTTC. Translation gives CASSYSPVFYGYTF.